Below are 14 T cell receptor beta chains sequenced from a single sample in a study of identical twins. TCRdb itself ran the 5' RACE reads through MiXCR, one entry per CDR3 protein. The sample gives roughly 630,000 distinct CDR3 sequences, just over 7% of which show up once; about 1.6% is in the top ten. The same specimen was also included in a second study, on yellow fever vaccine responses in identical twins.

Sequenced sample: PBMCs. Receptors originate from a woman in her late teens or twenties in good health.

The CDR3 region is CASSPSAAVDEQFF. In DNA, the CDR3 is TGCGCCAGCAGCCCGTCGGCGGCAGTGGATGAGCAGTTCTTC. The chain uses TRBV5-1 and TRBJ2-1; no firm D call. The CDR3 spans 14 residues. CDR1 is SGHRS, CDR2 YFSETQ, per germline. The germline V and J ends were trimmed by 4 bases and 8 bases, with 16 bases remaining between them. Based on the CDR3 plus reference TRBV5-1 and TRBJ2-1, the full variable domain is KAGVTQTPRYLIKTRGQQVTLSCSPISGHRSVSWYQQTPGQGLQFLFEYFSETQRNKGNFPGRFSGRQFSNSRSEMNVSTLELGDSALYLCASSPSAAVDEQFFGPGTRLTVL.

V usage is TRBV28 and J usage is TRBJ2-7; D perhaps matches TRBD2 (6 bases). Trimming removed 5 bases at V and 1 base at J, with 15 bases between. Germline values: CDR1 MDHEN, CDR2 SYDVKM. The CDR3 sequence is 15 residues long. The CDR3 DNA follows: TGTGCCAGCAGTCGGTCCGGGACTTCATCCTACGAGCAGTACTTC. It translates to CASSRSGTSSYEQYF.

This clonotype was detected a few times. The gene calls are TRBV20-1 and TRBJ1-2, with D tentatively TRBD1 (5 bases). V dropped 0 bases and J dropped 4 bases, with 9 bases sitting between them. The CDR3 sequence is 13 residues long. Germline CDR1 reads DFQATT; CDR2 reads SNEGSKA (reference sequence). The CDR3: CSARDVQGYGYTF. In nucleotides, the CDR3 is TGCAGTGCTAGAGATGTCCAGGGCTATGGCTACACCTTC.

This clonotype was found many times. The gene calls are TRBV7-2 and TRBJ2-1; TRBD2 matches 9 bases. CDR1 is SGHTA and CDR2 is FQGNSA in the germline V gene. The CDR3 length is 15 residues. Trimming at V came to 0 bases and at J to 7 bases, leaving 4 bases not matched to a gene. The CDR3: CASSLASGSWNEQFF. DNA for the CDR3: TGTGCCAGCAGCTTAGCTAGCGGGAGTTGGAATGAGCAGTTCTTC.

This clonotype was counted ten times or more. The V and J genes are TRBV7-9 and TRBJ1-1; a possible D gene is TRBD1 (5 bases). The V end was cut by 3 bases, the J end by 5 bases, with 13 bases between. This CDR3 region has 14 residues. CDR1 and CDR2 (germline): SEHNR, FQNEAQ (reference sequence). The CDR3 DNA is TGTGCCAGCAGCTTCGGGGGAGGGACTACTGAAGCTTTCTTT. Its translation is CASSFGGGTTEAFF. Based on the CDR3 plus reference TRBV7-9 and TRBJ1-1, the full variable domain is DTGVSQNPRHKITKRGQNVTFRCDPISEHNRLYWYRQTLGQGPEFLTYFQNEAQLEKSRLLSDRFSAERPKGSFSTLEIQRTEQGDSAMYLCASSFGGGTTEAFFGQGTRLTVV.

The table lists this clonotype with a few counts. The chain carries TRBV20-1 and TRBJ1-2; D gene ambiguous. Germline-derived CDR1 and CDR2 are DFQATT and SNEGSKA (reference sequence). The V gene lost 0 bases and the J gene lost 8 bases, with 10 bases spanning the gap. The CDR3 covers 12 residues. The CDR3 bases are TGCAGTGCTAGAGAAGGAGCGCGCGGCTACACCTTC. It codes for CSAREGARGYTF.

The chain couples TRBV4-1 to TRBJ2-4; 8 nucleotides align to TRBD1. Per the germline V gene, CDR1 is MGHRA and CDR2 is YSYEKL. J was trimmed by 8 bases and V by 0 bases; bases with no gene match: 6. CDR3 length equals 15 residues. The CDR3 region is CASSQDIQGAYIQYF. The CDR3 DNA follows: TGCGCCAGCAGCCAAGATATCCAGGGGGCTTACATTCAGTACTTC.

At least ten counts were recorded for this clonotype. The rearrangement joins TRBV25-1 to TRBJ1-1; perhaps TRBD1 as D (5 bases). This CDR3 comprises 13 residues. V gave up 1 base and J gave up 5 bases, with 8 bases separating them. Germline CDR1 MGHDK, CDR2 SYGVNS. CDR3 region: CASSELGHTEAFF. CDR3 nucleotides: TGTGCCAGCAGTGAATTGGGGCATACTGAAGCTTTCTTT.

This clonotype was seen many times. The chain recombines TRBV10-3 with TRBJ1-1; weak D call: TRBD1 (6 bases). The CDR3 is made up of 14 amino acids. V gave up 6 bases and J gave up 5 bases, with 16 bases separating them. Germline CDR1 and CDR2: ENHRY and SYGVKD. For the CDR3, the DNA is TGTGCCATCAGCGGGGGGCGTGGGGGGACTGAAGCTTTCTTT. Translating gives CAISGGRGGTEAFF.

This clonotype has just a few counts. The CDR3 DNA follows: TGCAGTGCTAGAGATTCGGGGTGGAGCTCCTACGAGCAGTACGTC. As protein: CSARDSGWSSYEQYV. V gene TRBV20-1 combines with J gene TRBJ2-7; the D gene is possibly TRBD2 (5 bases). The CDR3 spans 15 residues. V dropped 0 bases and J dropped 0 bases, with 12 bases sitting between them. The germline V gene encodes CDR1 DFQATT and CDR2 SNEGSKA (reference sequence).

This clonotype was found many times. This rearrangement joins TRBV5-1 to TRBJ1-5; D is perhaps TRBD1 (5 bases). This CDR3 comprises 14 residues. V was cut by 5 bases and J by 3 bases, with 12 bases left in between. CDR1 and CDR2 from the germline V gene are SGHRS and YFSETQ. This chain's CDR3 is CASSPGPNNQPQHF. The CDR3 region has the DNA TGCGCCAGCAGTCCGGGACCGAACAATCAGCCCCAGCATTTT. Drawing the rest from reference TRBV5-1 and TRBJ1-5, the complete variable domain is KAGVTQTPRYLIKTRGQQVTLSCSPISGHRSVSWYQQTPGQGLQFLFEYFSETQRNKGNFPGRFSGRQFSNSRSEMNVSTLELGDSALYLCASSPGPNNQPQHFGDGTRLSIL.

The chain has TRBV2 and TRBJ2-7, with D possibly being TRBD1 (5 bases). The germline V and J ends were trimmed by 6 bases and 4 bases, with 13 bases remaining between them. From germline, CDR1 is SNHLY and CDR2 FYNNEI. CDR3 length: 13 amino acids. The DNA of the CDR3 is TGTGCCAGCAGACAGGAGACCATGTACGAGCAGTACTTC. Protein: CASRQETMYEQYF.

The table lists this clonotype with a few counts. The CDR3 sequence is CASSADRFTDTQYF. The CDR3 DNA follows: TGCGCCAGCAGCGCGGACAGGTTCACAGATACGCAGTATTTT. The chain has TRBV5-1 and TRBJ2-3; 7 positions match TRBD1. The length of the CDR3 is 14 residues. Germline values: CDR1 SGHRS, CDR2 YFSETQ. V lost 4 bases to trimming and J lost 2 bases; unmatched junction nucleotides: 4.

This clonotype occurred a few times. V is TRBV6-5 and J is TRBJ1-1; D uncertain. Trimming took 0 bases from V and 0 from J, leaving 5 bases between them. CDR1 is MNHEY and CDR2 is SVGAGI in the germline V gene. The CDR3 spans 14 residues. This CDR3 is CASSYSFMNTEAFF. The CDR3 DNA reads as TGTGCCAGCAGTTACTCGTTTATGAACACTGAAGCTTTCTTT.